This T cell receptor (beta chain) was sequenced for a study of CD8+ T cells in alopecia areata (dated by TCRdb to the late 2010s). Describing the broader study: Treated patients were enrolled in an open-label pilot trial of oral tofacitinib at 5 to 10 mg twice daily for moderate-to-severe alopecia areata. In humans, TCRbeta sequencing was performed on scalp tissue and on sorted CD4+ and CD8+ peripheral blood T cells from healthy controls and from patients with patchy or totalis/universalis alopecia areata. Clonality in the scalp was compared among normal scalp (n=4), patchy alopecia areata scalp (n=8), and alopecia totalis/universalis scalp (n=8). RNA was obtained with the PAXgene miRNA kit for fixed scalp, the miRNeasy kit for PBMCs, and the RNeasy kit for mouse skin. Patients on tofacitinib were biopsied at baseline and after 4 and 24 weeks of treatment, and several of the patients also had a later scalp biopsy. The study used high-throughput TCRbeta sequencing to examine T cell clonal expansion in alopecia areata, in both the C3H/HeJ mouse model and human patients. Amplification of TCRbeta CDR3 regions was done by immunoSEQ multiplex PCR using 35 Vbeta forward primers and 13 Jbeta reverse primers. Disease severity in treated patients was measured with the SALT score, which quantifies the percentage of affected scalp surface area. Patients received tofacitinib for 6 to 18 months and were then followed off drug for 6 months to check for delayed response and recurrence. Overall study outcomes, separate from this receptor: Resident alphabeta T cells in normal human skin are also sequenced, complicating scalp TCR repertoire analysis, unlike mouse skin dominated by gammadelta T cells. Shared TCR sequences between patients were less evident than in mice, which may be partly attributable to HLA diversity in the patient population. Many expanded lesional clones persisted in scalp and blood during tofacitinib treatment, which may partly explain relapse after stopping treatment. Compared with normal scalp, lesional scalp had higher clonality and more expanded CD8+ clones, particularly in alopecia totalis/universalis, a pattern that suggests antigenic drive. Tofacitinib significantly lowered scalp clonality and the number of expanded CD8+ clones among the top 100 scalp clones. Because the treated cohort was small and included a single nonresponder, larger studies are needed to assess links between baseline CD8+ expansion and response.

The library was obtained by the immunoSEQ multiplex PCR assay. RNA was extracted from all samples and reverse transcribed into cDNA as template for TCR sequencing. First-strand cDNA was synthesized with SuperScript III using a 2:1 mix of oligo-dT and random hexamers. Amplification bias was assessed with a synthetic immune receptor repertoire, and residual bias was removed computationally. In the paper's pipeline: Raw reads were preprocessed to remove errors, and CDR3 was defined by IMGT conventions from the conserved cysteine to phenylalanine. Clonality was calculated as 1 minus Shannon entropy normalized by log2 of the number of productive unique TCRs. Scalp TCRbeta sequences were cross-referenced with sorted blood CD4 and CD8 repertoires so that the CD4 or CD8 identity of scalp clones could be inferred. The table was pulled from immuneACCESS by TCRdb, which kept in-frame rearrangements only. Such tables lose some clones; where checked, under half of the loss comes from unresolved V genes, and the rest has no known cause. V and J calls and clone size are copied from that table; D and trimming were computed from the DNA. The sample table shows around 190,000 clones, and around three fifths are seen once. In total, the top ten clones hold approximately 1.3% of the sample.

This sample's treatment or condition label indicates: oral pan-JAK inhibitor, 5-10 mg twice daily. Lesional scalp punch biopsies and peripheral blood were obtained from alopecia areata patients. PBMCs were isolated by density centrifugation and stained for CD3, CD4 and CD8, and CD4+ and CD8+ T cells were sorted on a FACSAria. In the case of this clone: The antigen it recognizes is unknown. The germline gene is not matched at one end of the junction; a read error may be the cause. The sample has other DNA sequences that encode this CDR3 too.

Counted from cysteine to phenylalanine, this CDR3 has 13 amino acids. Kept here is only the CDR3 DNA, which spans 39 bases and is read in frame from base 1. CDR1 is given as SQVTM and CDR2 as ANQGSEA, both from the germline V gene. The sequences come from CD4+ T cells sorted from blood, collected around week 49, from a patient treated with tofacitinib. The rearranged segments are TRBV29-1 and TRBJ2-7, with 10 central nucleotides matching TRBD1. This clonotype was sampled from a human donor with alopecia areata. The CDR3 protein sequence reads: CSVEGQGAYEQYF. The nucleotides are TGCAGCGTGGAAGGACAGGGGGCCTACGAGCAGTACTTC.